The 10 T cell receptor beta chains given below trace back to one sample, sequenced in a study of T cell responses to AZD1222 COVID-19 vaccine. The table came from immunoSEQ multiplex PCR; TCRdb's copy has only in-frame clones and leaves some out. The data hold about 120,000 clones, with approximately 85% observed a single time. The specimen comprised peripheral blood, sampled on day 0 of AZD1222 vaccination. These receptors originate from an adult in good health.

The chain uses TRBV3-1 (or the pseudogene TRBV3-2) and TRBJ1-3; D not resolved. This CDR3 has 13 residues. Germline CDR1 and CDR2: LGHDT and YNNKEL (reference sequence). The V end lost 7 bases, the J end lost 0 bases, and 7 bases lay between the germline ends. The DNA for the CDR3 is TGTGCCAGCAACAAGGGCTCTGGAAACACCATATATTTT. It is translated as CASNKGSGNTIYF.

The rearrangement joins TRBV21-1 to TRBJ2-7; TRBD2, the table's D call, was not compared with the DNA. TRBV21-1 is noted as a pseudogene. This CDR3 spans 16 amino acids. This CDR3 is CASSKVMLAAGYEQYF. The CDR3 DNA follows: TGTGCCAGCAGCAAAGTCATGCTAGCGGCAGGCTACGAGCAGTACTTC.

The rearrangement joins TRBV28 to TRBJ2-7; 7 bases match TRBD2. This CDR3 is 13 amino acids long. Looked up from germline, CDR1 is MDHEN and CDR2 is SYDVKM. V lost 3 bases and J lost 2; bases outside the gene matches: 1. In nucleotides, the CDR3 is TGTGCCAGCAGTTTCGGGGGGACCTACGAGCAGTACTTC. It is translated as CASSFGGTYEQYF.

This chain joins TRBV14 and TRBJ2-3; D ambiguous. This CDR3 comprises 15 residues. The ends were cut back, 0 bases at V and 4 bases at J, with 11 bases in the middle. The germline V gene has CDR1 SGHDN and CDR2 FVKESK. CDR3 in amino acids: CASSQDRVRADTQYF. CDR3 sequence (DNA): TGTGCCAGCAGCCAAGATCGGGTTCGGGCAGATACGCAGTATTTT.

This chain uses TRBV6-5 with TRBJ1-2; 9 nucleotides agree with TRBD1. There are 14 residues in the CDR3. Trimming took 6 bases from V and 4 from J; bases not matched to a gene: 6. Germline V lookup: CDR1 MNHEY, CDR2 SVGAGI. This CDR3 is CASSRQGVVYGYTF. CDR3 in DNA: TGTGCCAGCAGCCGACAGGGGGTGGTCTATGGCTACACCTTC.

V and J are TRBV7-8 and TRBJ2-7; TRBD2 matches 8 bases. This CDR3 is built from 16 residues. Germline values: CDR1 SGHVS, CDR2 FQNEAQ. The V gene end was trimmed by 0 bases and the J gene end by 0 bases; junction bases not matched to a gene: 4. The DNA of the CDR3 is TGTGCCAGCAGCTTAGCGCGACTAGCGAGCTCCTACGAGCAGTACTTC. This gives the protein CASSLARLASSYEQYF.

This clone has just one count. This rearrangement joins TRBV27 to TRBJ1-1; D may be TRBD1 (5 bases). This CDR3 region has 14 residues. The germline V gene encodes CDR1 MNHEY and CDR2 SMNVEV (reference sequence). Trimming removed 6 bases at V and 3 bases at J, with 14 bases between. The CDR3 sequence is CASSPRLGDTEAFF. CDR3 DNA sequence: TGTGCCAGCAGCCCCAGGTTGGGGGACACTGAAGCTTTCTTT.

This sequence joins TRBV2 and TRBJ1-2; a possible D gene is TRBD1 (6 bases). Germline values: CDR1 SNHLY, CDR2 FYNNEI. The CDR3 runs 14 residues. With 5 bases removed from V and 3 bases from J, the gap between germline ends came to 13 bases. In DNA, the CDR3 is TGTGCCAGCAGTACCCAGGGGCAGGACTATGGCTACACCTTC. Its protein is CASSTQGQDYGYTF.

The genes are TRBV19 and TRBJ1-6; 9 bases map to TRBD1. The CDR3 is 16 residues long. V was pared by 4 bases and J by 9 bases, with 10 bases of the junction left unmatched. CDR1 is LNHDA, CDR2 SQIVND, per germline (reference sequence). This chain's CDR3 is CASSRLSGQGGSPLHF. The CDR3 DNA reads as TGTGCCAGTAGTAGACTATCGGGACAGGGTGGTTCACCCCTCCACTTT.

The genes are TRBV3-1 (or the pseudogene TRBV3-2) and TRBJ2-7; D may be TRBD1 (5 bases). The CDR3 is 11 amino acids. V lost 3 bases to trimming and J lost 7 bases, with 7 bases between them. The germline V gene has CDR1 LGHDT and CDR2 YNNKEL (reference sequence). CDR3 region: CASSHRQEQYF. The CDR3 bases are TGTGCCAGCAGCCACAGACAGGAGCAGTACTTC.